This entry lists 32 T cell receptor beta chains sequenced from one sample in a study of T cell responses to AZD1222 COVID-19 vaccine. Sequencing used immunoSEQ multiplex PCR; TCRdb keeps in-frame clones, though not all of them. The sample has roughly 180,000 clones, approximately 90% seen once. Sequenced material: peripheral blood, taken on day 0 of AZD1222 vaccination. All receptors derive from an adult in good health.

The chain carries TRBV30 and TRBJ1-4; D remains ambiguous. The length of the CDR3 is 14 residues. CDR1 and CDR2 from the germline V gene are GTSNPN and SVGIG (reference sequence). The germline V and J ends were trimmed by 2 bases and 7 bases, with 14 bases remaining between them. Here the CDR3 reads CAWSIGPRFEKLFF. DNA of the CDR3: TGTGCCTGGAGTATCGGGCCAAGATTTGAAAAACTGTTTTTT.

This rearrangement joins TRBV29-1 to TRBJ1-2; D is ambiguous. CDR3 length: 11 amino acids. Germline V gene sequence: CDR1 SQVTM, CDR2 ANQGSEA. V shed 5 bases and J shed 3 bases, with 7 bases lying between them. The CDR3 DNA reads TGCAGCGTTCACACGGACTATGGCTACACCTTC. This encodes CSVHTDYGYTF. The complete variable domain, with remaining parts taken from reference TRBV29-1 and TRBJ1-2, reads SAVISQKPSRDICQRGTSLTIQCQVDSQVTMMFWYRQQPGQSLTLIATANQGSEATYESGFVIDKFPISRPNLTFSTLTVSNMSPEDSSIYLCSVHTDYGYTFGSGTRLTVV.

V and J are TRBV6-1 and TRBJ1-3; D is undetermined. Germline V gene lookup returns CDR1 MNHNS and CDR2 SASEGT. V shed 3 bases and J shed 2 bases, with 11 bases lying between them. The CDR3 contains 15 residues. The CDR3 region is CASSDSVFAGNTIYF. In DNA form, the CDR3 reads TGTGCCAGCAGTGATTCGGTTTTCGCTGGAAACACCATATATTTT.

The CDR3 protein is CASSRLTGANYGYTF. The CDR3 bases are TGCGCCAGCAGCCGCCTAACAGGAGCTAACTATGGCTACACCTTC. V and J are TRBV5-1 and TRBJ1-2, with D perhaps matching TRBD1 (5 bases). The V end was cut by 4 bases, the J end by 0 bases, with 13 bases between. The germline CDR1 and CDR2 sequences are SGHRS and YFSETQ. The CDR3 spans 15 residues.

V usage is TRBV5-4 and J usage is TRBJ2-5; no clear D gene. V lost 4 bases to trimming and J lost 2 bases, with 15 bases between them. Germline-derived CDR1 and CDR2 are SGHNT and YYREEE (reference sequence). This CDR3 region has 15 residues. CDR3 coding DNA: TGTGCCAGCAGCCCGGACCCACAATGGCAAGAGACCCAGTACTTC. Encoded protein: CASSPDPQWQETQYF.

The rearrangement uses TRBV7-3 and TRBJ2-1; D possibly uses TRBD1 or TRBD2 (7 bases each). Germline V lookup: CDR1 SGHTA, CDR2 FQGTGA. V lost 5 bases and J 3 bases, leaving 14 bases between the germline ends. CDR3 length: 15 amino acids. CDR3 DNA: TGTGCCAGCAGCCGCGGGGGACAGTACTACAATGAGCAGTTCTTC. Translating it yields CASSRGGQYYNEQFF.

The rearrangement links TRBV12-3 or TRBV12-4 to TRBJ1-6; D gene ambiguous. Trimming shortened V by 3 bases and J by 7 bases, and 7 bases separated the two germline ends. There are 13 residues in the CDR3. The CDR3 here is CASSLIGNSPLHF. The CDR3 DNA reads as TGTGCCAGCAGTTTGATCGGGAATTCACCCCTCCACTTT.

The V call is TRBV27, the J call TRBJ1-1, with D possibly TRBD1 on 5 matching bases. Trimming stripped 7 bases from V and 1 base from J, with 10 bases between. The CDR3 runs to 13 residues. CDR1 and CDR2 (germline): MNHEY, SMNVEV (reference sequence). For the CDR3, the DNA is TGTGCCAGCAACCTAAGGGGGAACACTGAAGCTTTCTTT. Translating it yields CASNLRGNTEAFF.

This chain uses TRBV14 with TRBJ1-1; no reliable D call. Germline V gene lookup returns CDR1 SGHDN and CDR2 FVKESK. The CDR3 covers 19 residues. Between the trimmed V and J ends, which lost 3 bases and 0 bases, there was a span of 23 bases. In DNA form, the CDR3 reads TGTGCCAGCAGCCAGTACCCTAGACGCCAGCGACCTATGAACACTGAAGCTTTCTTT. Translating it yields CASSQYPRRQRPMNTEAFF. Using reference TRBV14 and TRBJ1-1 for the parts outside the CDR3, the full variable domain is EAGVTQFPSHSVIEKGQTVTLRCDPISGHDNLYWYRRVMGKEIKFLLHFVKESKQDESGMPNNRFLAERTGGTYSTLKVQPAELEDSGVYFCASSQYPRRQRPMNTEAFFGQGTRLTVV.

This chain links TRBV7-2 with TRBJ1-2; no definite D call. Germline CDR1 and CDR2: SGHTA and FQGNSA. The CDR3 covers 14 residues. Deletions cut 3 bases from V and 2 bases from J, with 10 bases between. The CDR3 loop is CASSLQTVNYGYTF. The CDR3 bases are TGTGCCAGCAGCTTGCAGACGGTAAACTATGGCTACACCTTC.

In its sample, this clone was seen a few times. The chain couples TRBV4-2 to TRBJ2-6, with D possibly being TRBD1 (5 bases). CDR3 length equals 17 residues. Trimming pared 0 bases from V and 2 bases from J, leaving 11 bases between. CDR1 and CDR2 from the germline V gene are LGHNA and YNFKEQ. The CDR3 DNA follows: TGTGCCAGCAGCCAAGAAGAGCAGGGAACTGGGGCCAACGTCCTGACTTTC. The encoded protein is CASSQEEQGTGANVLTF.

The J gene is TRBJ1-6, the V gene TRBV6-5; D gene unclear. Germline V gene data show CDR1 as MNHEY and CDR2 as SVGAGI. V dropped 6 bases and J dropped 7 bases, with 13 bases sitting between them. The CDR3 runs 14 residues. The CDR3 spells CASSLVTPNSPLHF. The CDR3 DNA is TGTGCCAGCAGCTTGGTGACCCCGAATTCACCCCTCCACTTT.

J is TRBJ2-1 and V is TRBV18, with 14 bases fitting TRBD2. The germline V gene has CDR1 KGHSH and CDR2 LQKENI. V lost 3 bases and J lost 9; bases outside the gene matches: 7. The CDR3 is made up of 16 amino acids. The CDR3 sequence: CASSPPGLAGDSEQFF. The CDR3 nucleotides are TGTGCCAGCTCACCTCCGGGACTAGCGGGAGACTCTGAGCAGTTCTTC.

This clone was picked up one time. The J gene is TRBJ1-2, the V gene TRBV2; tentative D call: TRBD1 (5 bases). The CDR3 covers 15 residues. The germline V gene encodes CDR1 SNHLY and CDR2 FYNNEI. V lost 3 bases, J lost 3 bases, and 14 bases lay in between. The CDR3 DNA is TGTGCCAGCAGTGATCGCGCAGGGAAGGACTATGGCTACACCTTC. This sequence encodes CASSDRAGKDYGYTF.

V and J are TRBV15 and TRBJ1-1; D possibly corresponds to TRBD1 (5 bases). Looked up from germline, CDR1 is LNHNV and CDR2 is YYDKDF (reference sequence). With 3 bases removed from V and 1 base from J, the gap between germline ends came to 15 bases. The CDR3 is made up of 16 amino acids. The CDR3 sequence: CATSRGGYTGNTEAFF. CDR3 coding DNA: TGTGCCACCAGCAGGGGCGGTTATACAGGGAACACTGAAGCTTTCTTT.

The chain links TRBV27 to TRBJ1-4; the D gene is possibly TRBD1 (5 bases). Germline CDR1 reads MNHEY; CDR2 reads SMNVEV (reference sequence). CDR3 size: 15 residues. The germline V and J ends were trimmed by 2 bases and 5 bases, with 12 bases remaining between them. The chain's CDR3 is CASSLGGRQNEKLFF. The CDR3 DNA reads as TGTGCCAGCAGTTTAGGGGGACGGCAAAATGAAAAACTGTTTTTT.

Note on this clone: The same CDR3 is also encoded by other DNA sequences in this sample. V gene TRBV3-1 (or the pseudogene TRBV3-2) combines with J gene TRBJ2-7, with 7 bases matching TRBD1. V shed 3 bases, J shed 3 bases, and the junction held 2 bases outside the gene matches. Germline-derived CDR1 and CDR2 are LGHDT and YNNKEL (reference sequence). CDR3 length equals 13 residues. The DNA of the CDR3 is TGTGCCAGCAGCCAGGCAGGGGGCTACGAGCAGTACTTC. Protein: CASSQAGGYEQYF.

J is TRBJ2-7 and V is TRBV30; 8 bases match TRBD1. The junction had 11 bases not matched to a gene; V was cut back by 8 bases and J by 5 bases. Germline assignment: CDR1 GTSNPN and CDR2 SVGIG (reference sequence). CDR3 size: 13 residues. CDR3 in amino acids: CAQDRVRGDEQYF. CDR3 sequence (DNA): TGTGCCCAGGACAGGGTTAGAGGTGACGAGCAGTACTTC.

CDR3 sequence reads: CASSKGDRLQETQYF. The CDR3 bases are TGTGCCAGTAGTAAGGGCGACAGGCTACAAGAGACCCAGTACTTC. V gene TRBV19 combines with J gene TRBJ2-5; D possibly corresponds to TRBD1 (6 bases). The CDR3 extends over 15 amino acids. V gave up 4 bases and J gave up 2 bases, with 14 bases separating them. The germline CDR1 and CDR2 sequences are LNHDA and SQIVND (reference sequence).

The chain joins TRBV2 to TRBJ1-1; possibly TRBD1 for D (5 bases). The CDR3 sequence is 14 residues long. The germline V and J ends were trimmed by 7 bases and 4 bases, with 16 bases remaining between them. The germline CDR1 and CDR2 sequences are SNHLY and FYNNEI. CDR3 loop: CASTSQGYGTEAFF. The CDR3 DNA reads TGTGCCAGCACTTCTCAGGGCTATGGCACTGAAGCTTTCTTT.

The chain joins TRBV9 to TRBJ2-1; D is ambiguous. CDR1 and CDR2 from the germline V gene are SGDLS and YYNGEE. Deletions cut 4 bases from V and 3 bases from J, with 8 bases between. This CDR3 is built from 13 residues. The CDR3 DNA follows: TGTGCCAGCAGCCGTCGCGGCTACAATGAGCAGTTCTTC. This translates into CASSRRGYNEQFF.

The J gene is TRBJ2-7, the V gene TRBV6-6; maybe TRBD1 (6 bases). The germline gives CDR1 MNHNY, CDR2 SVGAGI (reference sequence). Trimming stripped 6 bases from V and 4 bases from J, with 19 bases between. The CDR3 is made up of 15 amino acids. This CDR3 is CASSKGGGRVYEQYF. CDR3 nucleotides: TGTGCCAGCAGCAAAGGGGGTGGCAGAGTTTACGAGCAGTACTTC.

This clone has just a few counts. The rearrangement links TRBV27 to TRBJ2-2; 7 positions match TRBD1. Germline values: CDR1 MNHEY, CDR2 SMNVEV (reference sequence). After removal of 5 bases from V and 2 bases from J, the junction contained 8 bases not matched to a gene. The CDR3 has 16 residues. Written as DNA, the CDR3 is TGTGCCAGCAGTGGGACGACAGGGCTTAACACCGGGGAGCTGTTTTTT. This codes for CASSGTTGLNTGELFF.

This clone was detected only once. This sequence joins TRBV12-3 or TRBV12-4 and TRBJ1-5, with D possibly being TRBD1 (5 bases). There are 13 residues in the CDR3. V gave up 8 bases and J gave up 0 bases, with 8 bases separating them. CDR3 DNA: TGTGCCAGCCGACAGTATAGCAATCAGCCCCAGCATTTT. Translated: CASRQYSNQPQHF.

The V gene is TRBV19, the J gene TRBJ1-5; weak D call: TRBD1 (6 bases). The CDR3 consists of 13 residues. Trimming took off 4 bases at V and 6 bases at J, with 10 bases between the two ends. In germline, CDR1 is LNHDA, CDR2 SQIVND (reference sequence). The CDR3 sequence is CASSSPGAQPQHF. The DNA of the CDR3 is TGTGCCAGTAGTAGCCCAGGGGCTCAGCCCCAGCATTTT.

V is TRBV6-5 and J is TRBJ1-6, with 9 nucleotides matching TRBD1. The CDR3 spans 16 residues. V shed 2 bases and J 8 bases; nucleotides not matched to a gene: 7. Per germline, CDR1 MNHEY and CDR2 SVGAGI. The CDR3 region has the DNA TGTGCCAGCAGTTACGGGGGATACAGGGGGCATTCACCCCTCCACTTT. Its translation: CASSYGGYRGHSPLHF.

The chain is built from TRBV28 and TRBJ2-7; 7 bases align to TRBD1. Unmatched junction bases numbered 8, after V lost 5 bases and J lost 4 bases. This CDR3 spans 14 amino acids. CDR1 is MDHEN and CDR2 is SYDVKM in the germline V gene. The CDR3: CASSAGTERYEQYF. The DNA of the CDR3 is TGTGCCAGCAGTGCCGGGACAGAGAGGTACGAGCAGTACTTC.

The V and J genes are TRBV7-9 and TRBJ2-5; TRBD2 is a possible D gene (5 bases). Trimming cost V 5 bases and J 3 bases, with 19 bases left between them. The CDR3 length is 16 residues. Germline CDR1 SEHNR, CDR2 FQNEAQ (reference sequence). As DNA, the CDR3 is TGTGCCAGCAGCGGCCTGCTAGCAGTCATTAAAGAGACCCAGTACTTC. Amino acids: CASSGLLAVIKETQYF.

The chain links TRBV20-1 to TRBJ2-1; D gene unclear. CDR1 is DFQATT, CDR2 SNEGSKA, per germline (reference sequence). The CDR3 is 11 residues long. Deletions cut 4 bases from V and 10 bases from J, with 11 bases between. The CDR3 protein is CSANQAREQFF. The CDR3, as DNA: TGCAGTGCTAACCAAGCCCGGGAGCAGTTCTTC.

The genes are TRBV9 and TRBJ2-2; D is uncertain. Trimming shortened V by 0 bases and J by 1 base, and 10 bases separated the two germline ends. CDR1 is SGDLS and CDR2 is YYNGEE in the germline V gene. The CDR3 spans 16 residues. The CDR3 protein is CASSVDWLLNTGELFF. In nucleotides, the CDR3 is TGTGCCAGCAGCGTAGACTGGCTTCTGAACACCGGGGAGCTGTTTTTT.

The CDR3, as DNA: TGTGCCAGCAGTTTATCTGGAGGGGGGCCTACCGGGGAGCTGTTTTTT. Translated, it gives CASSLSGGGPTGELFF. The rearrangement joins TRBV28 to TRBJ2-2; tentatively, D is TRBD1 or TRBD2 (6 bases each). The germline V gene has CDR1 MDHEN and CDR2 SYDVKM. The CDR3 runs to 16 residues. The V gene lost 1 base and the J gene lost 5 bases, with 14 bases spanning the gap.

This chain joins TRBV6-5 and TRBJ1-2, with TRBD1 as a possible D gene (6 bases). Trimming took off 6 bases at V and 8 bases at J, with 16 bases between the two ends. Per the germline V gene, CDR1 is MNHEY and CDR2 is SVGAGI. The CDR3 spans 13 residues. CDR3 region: CASRTGNRDGYTF. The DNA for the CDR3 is TGTGCCAGCAGGACAGGCAACAGGGACGGCTACACCTTC.